Described below is a single TCR beta chain sequence and its context. The CDR3 end falls 3 residues outside the read, so it is completed with the germline J gene. immunoSEQ multiplex PCR used an average of around 1,200 ng genomic DNA. Clones were read by immunoSEQ multiplex PCR, and TCRdb kept only the in-frame ones, dropping some. The listing contains around 30,000 clones. From germline, CDR1 is SGHVS and CDR2 FNYEAQ. The CDR3 totals 16 residues. V was pared by 5 bases and J by 6 bases, with 21 bases between. All participants had a single incident cervical HPV16 infection, and prevalent HPV16 infections were excluded. The sample originates from a study of T cells in women clearing cervical HPV infection.

The chain recombines TRBV7-6 with TRBJ2-3; possibly TRBD2 for D (5 bases). Source material: blood buffy coat. This sequence originates from a woman between 18 and 75 years old with a cervical HPV16 infection that either progressed to CIN3+ or cleared (not recorded which). The CDR3 is CASSPEGSLLMDTQYF. The sequenced CDR3 bases are TGTGCCAGCAGCCCAGAGGGCTCCCTTCTGATGGATACG. The variable domain in full, completed from reference TRBV7-6 and TRBJ2-3, reads GAGVSQSPRYKVTKRGQDVALRCDPISGHVSLYWYRQALGQGPEFLTYFNYEAQQDKSGLPNDRFSAERPEGSISTLTIQRTEQRDSAMYRCASSPEGSLLMDTQYFGPGTRLTVL.